Each of the 17 T cell receptor beta chains below was sequenced from the same sample in a study of blood T cell repertoires in COVID-19. TCRdb keeps only in-frame clones here, not all; method: immunoSEQ multiplex PCR. Of roughly 330,000 clones in the sample, roughly 86% were seen once. The sample taken for sequencing was peripheral blood. The receptors were gathered from a man aged 25-45 years with COVID-19, enrolled during active disease.

The CDR3 DNA sequence: TGTGCCAGCTCACCCCTGACAGGGTTACCATCCTACGAGCAGTACTTC. It is translated as CASSPLTGLPSYEQYF. This chain connects TRBV18 to TRBJ2-7; 7 bases map to TRBD1. Trimming cost V 3 bases and J 1 base; bases outside gene matches: 9. Germline lookup yields CDR1 KGHSH and CDR2 LQKENI. CDR3 length: 16 amino acids.

The rearrangement joins TRBV18 to TRBJ2-5; 7 bases are a match to TRBD1. This CDR3 is built from 13 residues. Germline V gives CDR1 KGHSH, CDR2 LQKENI. The junction had 6 bases not matched to a gene; V was cut back by 6 bases and J by 5 bases. This chain's CDR3 is CASSPDRAETQYF. In DNA form, the CDR3 reads TGTGCCAGCTCCCCCGACAGGGCGGAGACCCAGTACTTC.

The rearrangement links TRBV12-5 to TRBJ2-1; D is possibly TRBD2 (6 bases). Looked up from germline, CDR1 is LGHNT and CDR2 is FRNRAP. CDR3 length equals 12 residues. V was shortened by 5 bases and J by 7 bases, with 9 bases between the two germline ends. CDR3 loop: CASGGTPNEQFF. DNA of the CDR3: TGTGCTAGTGGTGGGACTCCTAATGAGCAGTTCTTC.

The rearrangement links TRBV7-3 to TRBJ2-2; 8 nucleotides align to TRBD1. Per germline, CDR1 SGHTA and CDR2 FQGTGA. The CDR3 spans 17 residues. Trimming cost V 2 bases and J 4 bases; bases outside gene matches: 9. CDR3 amino acids: CASSLLGRGQITGELFF. As DNA, the CDR3 is TGTGCCAGCAGCTTATTGGGCAGGGGGCAGATCACCGGGGAGCTGTTTTTT. Filled out from reference TRBV7-3 and TRBJ2-2, the complete variable domain reads GAGVSQTPSNKVTEKGKYVELRCDPISGHTALYWYRQSLGQGPEFLIYFQGTGAADDSGLPNDRFFAVRPEGSVSTLKIQRTERGDSAVYLCASSLLGRGQITGELFFGEGSRLTVL.

The chain couples TRBV25-1 to TRBJ2-2, with D tentatively TRBD2 (5 bases). In germline, CDR1 is MGHDK, CDR2 SYGVNS. This CDR3 has 15 residues. With 7 bases removed from V and 0 bases from J, the gap between germline ends came to 12 bases. CDR3 in DNA: TGTGCCAGCACCCCTCCCGGGGCGAACACCGGGGAGCTGTTTTTT. It codes for CASTPPGANTGELFF.

The chain carries TRBV7-2 and TRBJ2-3; 12 bases match TRBD2. The CDR3 contains 17 residues. J gave up 7 bases and V 4 bases, and 12 bases lay outside the gene matches. Germline CDR1 is SGHTA and CDR2 is FQGNSA. CDR3 in amino acids: CASSWRLAGVGGYTQYF. DNA for the CDR3: TGTGCCAGCAGCTGGAGACTAGCGGGAGTGGGTGGATATACGCAGTATTTT.

The V gene is TRBV6-2 or TRBV6-3, the J gene TRBJ1-5; tentative D call: TRBD1 (5 bases). The CDR3 has 12 amino acids. Germline CDR1 MNHEY, CDR2 SVGEGT. V dropped 2 bases and J dropped 7 bases, with 6 bases sitting between them. The DNA for the CDR3 is TGTGCCAGCAGTTACCGGACACAGCCCCAGCATTTT. Its protein product is CASSYRTQPQHF.

The chain couples TRBV27 to TRBJ2-3; 9 bases align to TRBD1. The CDR3 totals 15 residues. J was trimmed by 7 bases and V by 0 bases; bases with no gene match: 5. Germline lookup yields CDR1 MNHEY and CDR2 SMNVEV (reference sequence). CDR3 in amino acids: CASSLSNRGRNTQYF. The CDR3 nucleotides read TGTGCCAGCAGTTTATCGAACAGGGGGCGTAATACGCAGTATTTT.

The V and J genes are TRBV9 and TRBJ1-1; TRBD1 agrees at 7 bases. The CDR3 consists of 14 residues. Per the germline V gene, CDR1 is SGDLS and CDR2 is YYNGEE. With 0 bases clipped from V and 4 bases from J, the junction kept 3 bases outside the gene matches. CDR3 in amino acids: CASSVDEGATEAFF. The CDR3 bases are TGTGCCAGCAGCGTAGATGAGGGGGCCACTGAAGCTTTCTTT.

Of note for this clone: The junction does not match germline at one end; this may be a read error. V and J are TRBV6-5 and TRBJ2-5; maybe TRBD1 (5 bases). The CDR3 totals 11 residues. Germline V gene data show CDR1 as MNHEY and CDR2 as SVGAGI. CDR3 residues: CASSYANRIHF. CDR3 DNA sequence: TGTGCCAGCAGTTACGCCAACAGGATCCACTTC.

The V gene is TRBV4-1, the J gene TRBJ1-2; the match to TRBD1 covers 9 bases. The CDR3 has 13 residues. J lost 6 bases, V lost 5 bases, and 4 bases had no gene match. Germline CDR1 reads MGHRA; CDR2 reads YSYEKL. The chain's CDR3 is CASSARDRDGYTF. In DNA, the CDR3 is TGCGCCAGCAGCGCCCGGGACAGGGATGGCTACACCTTC.

This rearrangement joins TRBV7-2 to TRBJ2-1; the match to TRBD2 covers 7 bases. The CDR3 has 17 amino acids. The J segment lost 2 bases and the V segment lost 2 bases, leaving 9 bases of the junction unmatched. The germline V gene has CDR1 SGHTA and CDR2 FQGNSA. Here the CDR3 DNA reads TGTGCCAGCAGCTTACAAGGTAGCGGGCCTCCCTACAATGAGCAGTTCTTC. Translated, it gives CASSLQGSGPPYNEQFF.

The chain employs TRBV18 and TRBJ1-1; D may be TRBD1 (6 bases). From germline, CDR1 is KGHSH and CDR2 LQKENI. The CDR3 extends over 15 amino acids. Trimming took 2 bases from V and 3 from J, leaving 13 bases between them. The DNA for the CDR3 is TGTGCCAGCTCACCAAGACAGGAGTGGGACACTGAAGCTTTCTTT. Its protein product is CASSPRQEWDTEAFF.

This rearrangement joins TRBV5-6 to TRBJ2-3, with D unresolved. The V and J ends lost 4 bases and 7 bases respectively, with 7 bases between them. Germline CDR1 and CDR2: SGHDT and YYEEEE. The CDR3 is made up of 11 amino acids. The CDR3 protein is CASSRDNTQYF. CDR3 bases: TGTGCCAGCAGCCGTGACAATACGCAGTATTTT.

The chain combines TRBV11-2 with TRBJ2-7, with D perhaps TRBD2 (6 bases). CDR3 length equals 17 residues. CDR1 is SGHAT and CDR2 is FQNNGV in the germline V gene. Trimming cost V 1 base and J 0 bases, with 16 bases left between them. CDR3 in amino acids: CASSLGAGTRSSYEQYF. CDR3 sequence (DNA): TGTGCCAGCAGCTTAGGTGCGGGGACCAGGAGCTCCTACGAGCAGTACTTC. Drawing the rest from reference TRBV11-2 and TRBJ2-7, the complete variable domain is EAGVAQSPRYKIIEKRQSVAFWCNPISGHATLYWYQQILGQGPKLLIQFQNNGVVDDSQLPKDRFSAERLKGVDSTLKIQPAKLEDSAVYLCASSLGAGTRSSYEQYFGPGTRLTVT.

This chain joins TRBV15 and TRBJ1-1; maybe TRBD1 (5 bases). CDR1 LNHNV and CDR2 YYDKDF come from the germline V gene (reference sequence). The ends were cut back, 3 bases at V and 0 bases at J, with 8 bases in the middle. The CDR3 covers 14 residues. In nucleotides, the CDR3 is TGTGCCACCAGCAGCTTGACAGTGAACACTGAAGCTTTCTTT. This gives the protein CATSSLTVNTEAFF.

The sample holds a few counts of this clone. This chain joins TRBV19 and TRBJ2-1; 7 bases are shared with TRBD2. Germline CDR1 is LNHDA and CDR2 is SQIVND (reference sequence). The CDR3 has 14 residues. J lost 3 bases, V lost 6 bases, and 5 bases had no gene match. CDR3 region: CASRLASGYNEQFF. The CDR3 nucleotides read TGTGCCAGTAGGTTAGCTAGCGGCTACAATGAGCAGTTCTTC.